Below are 17 T cell receptor beta chains sequenced from a single sample in a study of blood T cell repertoires in COVID-19. Libraries were prepared by immunoSEQ multiplex PCR; TCRdb keeps only in-frame clonotypes and omits some of them. The sample lists around 250,000 clones, roughly 80% occurring once. Specimen: PBMCs or T cells enriched from blood (not recorded which). The receptors were sampled from a man aged 35-49 years who had been exposed to COVID-19.

CDR3 protein: CASSQEVLASGRNNEQFF. CDR3 nucleotides: TGTGCCAGCAGCCAAGAAGTATTGGCTAGCGGGAGGAACAATGAGCAGTTCTTC. The J gene is TRBJ2-1, the V gene TRBV4-2, with 11 bases aligning to TRBD2. This CDR3 is 18 amino acids long. Per germline, CDR1 LGHNA and CDR2 YNFKEQ. The trim removed 0 bases at V and 5 bases at J, leaving 9 bases unmatched.

This clone was recorded only once. The chain recombines TRBV2 with TRBJ1-5; D is unresolved. CDR1 is SNHLY and CDR2 is FYNNEI in the germline V gene. CDR3 size: 12 residues. Trimming removed 4 bases from V and 7 bases from J, with 8 bases in between. The CDR3 is CASSGRGQPQHF. The CDR3, as DNA: TGTGCCAGCAGTGGGAGAGGGCAGCCCCAGCATTTT.

V usage is TRBV30 and J usage is TRBJ2-7, with 9 bases lining up with TRBD1. This CDR3 has 14 residues. Trimming at V came to 4 bases and at J to 5 bases, leaving 9 bases not matched to a gene. The V gene's germline CDR1 is GTSNPN and CDR2 SVGIG (reference sequence). CDR3 DNA sequence: TGTGCCTGGAATCACCCGGGACAGGGAGACGAGCAGTACTTC. Its translation: CAWNHPGQGDEQYF. Based on the CDR3 plus reference TRBV30 and TRBJ2-7, the full variable domain is SQTIHQWPATLVQPVGSPLSLECTVEGTSNPNLYWYRQAAGRGLQLLFYSVGIGQISSEVPQNLSASRPQDRQFILSSKKLLLSDSGFYLCAWNHPGQGDEQYFGPGTRLTVT.

V and J are TRBV21-1 and TRBJ2-1; TRBD2, the table's D call, was not compared with the DNA. TRBV21-1 is given as a pseudogene. The CDR3 loop spans 16 amino acids. The CDR3 loop reads CASSKGFNGRANEQFF. The CDR3 nucleotides read TGTGCCAGCAGCAAAGGGTTTAACGGGAGGGCCAATGAGCAGTTCTTC.

V and J are TRBV5-6 and TRBJ2-5; 9 bases are a match to TRBD1. CDR1 is SGHDT and CDR2 is YYEEEE in the germline V gene. CDR3 size: 15 residues. With V trimmed by 4 bases and J by 4 bases, 8 bases remained unmatched. This CDR3 is CASSLPGQGGETQYF. The CDR3 DNA is TGTGCCAGCAGCCTCCCGGGACAGGGAGGAGAGACCCAGTACTTC.

This CDR3 is CASSSLSDRGGISYEQYF. The DNA of the CDR3 is TGTGCCAGCAGCTCATTATCAGACAGGGGGGGAATCTCCTACGAGCAGTACTTC. The V gene is TRBV11-3, the J gene TRBJ2-7; 9 bases are a match to TRBD1. V shed 4 bases and J 0 bases; nucleotides not matched to a gene: 13. Per germline, CDR1 SGHNT and CDR2 YENEEA. CDR3 length: 18 residues.

This chain connects TRBV4-2 to TRBJ2-3; D is possibly TRBD1 (6 bases). The V gene's germline CDR1 is LGHNA and CDR2 YNFKEQ. This CDR3 has 18 amino acids. Deletions cut 0 bases from V and 7 bases from J, with 23 bases between. DNA of the CDR3: TGTGCCAGCAGCCAAGATCGAAGCGGAGAGGGACACGCCTATACGCAGTATTTT. Translating it yields CASSQDRSGEGHAYTQYF.

This chain connects TRBV5-4 to TRBJ2-1; TRBD2 matches at 9 bases. CDR3 length equals 16 residues. V shed 2 bases, J shed 5 bases, and the junction held 8 bases outside the gene matches. Germline V lookup: CDR1 SGHNT, CDR2 YYREEE (reference sequence). The CDR3 here is CASSFSAGGRNNEQFF. In DNA, the CDR3 is TGTGCCAGCAGCTTTTCTGCGGGAGGGCGTAACAATGAGCAGTTCTTC.

The chain links TRBV30 to TRBJ1-3; possibly TRBD1 for D (6 bases). In germline, CDR1 is GTSNPN, CDR2 SVGIG (reference sequence). Trimming pared 7 bases from V and 0 bases from J, leaving 19 bases between. This CDR3 contains 16 residues. Here the CDR3 reads CASKGGGFGSGNTIYF. The CDR3 DNA reads as TGTGCCTCCAAAGGGGGGGGCTTTGGCTCTGGAAACACCATATATTTT.

The sample holds one count of this clone. The rearrangement joins TRBV9 to TRBJ2-1; D possibly corresponds to TRBD2 (5 bases). The CDR3 has 15 residues. V lost 2 bases and J 0 bases, leaving 9 bases between the germline ends. The germline V gene encodes CDR1 SGDLS and CDR2 YYNGEE. The CDR3 sequence is CASSVEGHSYNEQFF. The CDR3 nucleotides read TGTGCCAGCAGCGTCGAGGGTCACTCCTACAATGAGCAGTTCTTC.

The CDR3 loop reads CASSSQAVYNEQFF. The CDR3 DNA follows: TGTGCCAGCAGCTCACAAGCGGTGTACAATGAGCAGTTCTTC. The gene calls are TRBV7-9 and TRBJ2-1, with TRBD2 as a possible D gene (5 bases). Germline CDR1 is SEHNR and CDR2 is FQNEAQ (reference sequence). Trimming pared 4 bases from V and 4 bases from J, leaving 11 bases between. The CDR3 is made up of 14 amino acids.

The DNA for the CDR3 is TGTGCCAGCAGCCAGAGCGCAGACTTAGGGGGTGAGCAGTTCTTC. Its translation: CASSQSADLGGEQFF. V and J are TRBV3-1 (or the pseudogene TRBV3-2) and TRBJ2-1, with a tentative D call TRBD1 (6 bases). Germline-derived CDR1 and CDR2 are LGHDT and YNNKEL (reference sequence). V was shortened by 3 bases and J by 9 bases, with 18 bases between the two germline ends. The CDR3 runs 15 residues.

V gene TRBV7-6 combines with J gene TRBJ2-1; TRBD2 is a possible D gene (5 bases). The CDR3 totals 12 residues. V shed 6 bases and J shed 9 bases, with 12 bases lying between them. The germline gives CDR1 SGHVS, CDR2 FNYEAQ. The CDR3: CASSGIAPEQFF. The CDR3, as DNA: TGTGCCAGCAGTGGTATAGCGCCTGAGCAGTTCTTC. Filled out from reference TRBV7-6 and TRBJ2-1, the complete variable domain reads GAGVSQSPRYKVTKRGQDVALRCDPISGHVSLYWYRQALGQGPEFLTYFNYEAQQDKSGLPNDRFSAERPEGSISTLTIQRTEQRDSAMYRCASSGIAPEQFFGPGTRLTVL.

The chain is built from TRBV9 and TRBJ2-2; D is uncertain. V dropped 4 bases and J dropped 5 bases, with 9 bases sitting between them. The CDR3 is 13 residues long. CDR1 SGDLS and CDR2 YYNGEE come from the germline V gene. CDR3 nucleotides: TGTGCCAGCAGCTCCGGAGAAACCGGGGAGCTGTTTTTT. Translation gives CASSSGETGELFF.

The chain is built from TRBV30 and TRBJ2-1; 13 positions agree with TRBD2. After removal of 4 bases from V and 0 bases from J, the junction contained 15 bases not matched to a gene. The CDR3 spans 20 residues. Germline-derived CDR1 and CDR2 are GTSNPN and SVGIG (reference sequence). The CDR3 spells CAWIAPGLAGPKASYNEQFF. The DNA for the CDR3 is TGTGCCTGGATTGCCCCGGGACTAGCGGGACCTAAGGCCTCCTACAATGAGCAGTTCTTC.

The V gene is TRBV6-2 or TRBV6-3, the J gene TRBJ2-3, with 12 positions matching TRBD2. V trimming: 6 bases; J trimming: 3 bases; junction bases outside the gene matches: 1. Looked up from germline, CDR1 is MNHEY and CDR2 is SVGEGT. This CDR3 is 14 amino acids long. CDR3 nucleotide sequence: TGTGCCAGCAGCGGGACTAGCGGGACAGATACGCAGTATTTT. Translating it yields CASSGTSGTDTQYF.

This chain joins TRBV10-2 and TRBJ1-2; D is unclear. Germline V gene lookup returns CDR1 WSHSY and CDR2 SAAADI. The CDR3 extends over 19 amino acids. V lost 5 bases and J lost 0, with 25 bases in between. Here the CDR3 DNA reads TGCGCCAGCAGTCAGCCTGCCGGTCGCGGGTCGACTACTAACTATGGCTACACCTTC. This translates into CASSQPAGRGSTTNYGYTF.